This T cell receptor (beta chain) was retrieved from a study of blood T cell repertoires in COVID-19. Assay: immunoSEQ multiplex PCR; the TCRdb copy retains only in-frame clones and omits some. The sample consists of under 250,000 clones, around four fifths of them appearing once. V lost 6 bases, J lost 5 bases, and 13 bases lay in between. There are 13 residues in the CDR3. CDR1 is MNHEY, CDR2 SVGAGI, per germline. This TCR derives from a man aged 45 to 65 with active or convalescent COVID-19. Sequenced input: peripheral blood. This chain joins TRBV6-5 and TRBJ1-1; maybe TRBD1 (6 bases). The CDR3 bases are TGTGCCAGCAGCCGCCGGGACAATACTGAAGCTTTCTTT. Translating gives CASSRRDNTEAFF.